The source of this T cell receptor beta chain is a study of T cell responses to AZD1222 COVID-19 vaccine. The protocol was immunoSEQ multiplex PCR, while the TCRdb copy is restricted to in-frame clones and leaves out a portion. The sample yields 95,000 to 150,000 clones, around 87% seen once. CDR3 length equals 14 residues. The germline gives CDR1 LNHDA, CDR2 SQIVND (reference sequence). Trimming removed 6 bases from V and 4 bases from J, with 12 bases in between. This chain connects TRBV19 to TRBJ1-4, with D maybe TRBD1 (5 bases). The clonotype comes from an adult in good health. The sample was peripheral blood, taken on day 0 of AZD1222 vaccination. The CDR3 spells CASSPDTGNEKLFF. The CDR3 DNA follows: TGTGCCAGTAGCCCGGACACGGGTAATGAAAAACTGTTTTTT.